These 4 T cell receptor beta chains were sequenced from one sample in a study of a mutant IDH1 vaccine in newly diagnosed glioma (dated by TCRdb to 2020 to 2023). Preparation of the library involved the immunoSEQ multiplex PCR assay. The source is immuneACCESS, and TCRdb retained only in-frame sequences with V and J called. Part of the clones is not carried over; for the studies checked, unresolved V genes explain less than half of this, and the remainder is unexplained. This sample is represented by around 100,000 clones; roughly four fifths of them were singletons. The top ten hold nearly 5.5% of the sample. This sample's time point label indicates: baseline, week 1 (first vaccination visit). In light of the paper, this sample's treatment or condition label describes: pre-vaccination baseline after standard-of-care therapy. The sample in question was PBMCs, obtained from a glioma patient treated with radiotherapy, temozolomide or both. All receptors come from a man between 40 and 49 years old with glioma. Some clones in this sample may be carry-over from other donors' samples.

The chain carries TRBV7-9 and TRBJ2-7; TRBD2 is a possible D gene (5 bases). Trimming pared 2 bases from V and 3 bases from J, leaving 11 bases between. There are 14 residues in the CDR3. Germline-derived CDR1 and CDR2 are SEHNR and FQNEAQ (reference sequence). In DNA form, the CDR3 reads TGTGCCAGCAGCTTACCGGGGAGAAACTACGAGCAGTACTTC. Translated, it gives CASSLPGRNYEQYF.

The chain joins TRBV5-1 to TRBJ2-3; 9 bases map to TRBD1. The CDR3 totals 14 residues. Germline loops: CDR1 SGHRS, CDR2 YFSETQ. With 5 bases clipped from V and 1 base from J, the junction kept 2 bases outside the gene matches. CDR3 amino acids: CASRRQGGTDTQYF. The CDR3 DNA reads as TGCGCCAGCAGGCGACAGGGGGGCACAGATACGCAGTATTTT. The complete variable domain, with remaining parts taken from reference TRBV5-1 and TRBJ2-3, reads KAGVTQTPRYLIKTRGQQVTLSCSPISGHRSVSWYQQTPGQGLQFLFEYFSETQRNKGNFPGRFSGRQFSNSRSEMNVSTLELGDSALYLCASRRQGGTDTQYFGPGTRLTVL.

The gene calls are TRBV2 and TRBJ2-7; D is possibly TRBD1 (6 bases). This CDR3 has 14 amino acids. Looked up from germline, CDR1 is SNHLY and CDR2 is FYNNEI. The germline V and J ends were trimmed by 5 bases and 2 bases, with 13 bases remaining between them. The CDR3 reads CASSKQGPTYEQYF. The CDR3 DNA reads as TGTGCCAGCAGTAAACAGGGTCCCACCTACGAGCAGTACTTC.

The CDR3 DNA reads as TGTGCCAGCAGCCCCCCACAGAGCCGCTCTGGAAACACCATATATTTT. The encoded protein is CASSPPQSRSGNTIYF. The J gene is TRBJ1-3, the V gene TRBV5-6, with no clear D. Trimming removed 4 bases from V and 0 bases from J, with 14 bases in between. The CDR3 totals 16 residues. Germline-derived CDR1 and CDR2 are SGHDT and YYEEEE.